The rows below give T cell receptor beta chains drawn from one sample of a study of human T cells and chemical hapten exposure. TCRdb reanalysed the RACE reads using MiXCR and keeps one entry per CDR3 protein. The sample shows tens of thousands of distinct CDR3 sequences, approximately 35% of them seen only once. The material was whole blood, obtained in connection with sensitization to the hapten diphenylcyclopropenone (DPC). Receptor source: a man aged 40-49 years with alopecia areata. Some clones in this sample may be carry-over from other donors' samples. CDR3s include the opening cysteine and the closing phenylalanine or tryptophan. The D gene is left open where the match is weak. The size of a clone is reported for some rows only, either as once, few or many, or as a class for expanded clones.

CDR3nt	CDR3aa	d_gene	v_gene	j_gene	abundance
TGTGCCAGCAAGAGCGACAGGGCGAGGGAGACCCAGTACTTC	CASKSDRARETQYF	TRBD1	TRBV12-3/TRBV12-4	TRBJ2-5	-
TGCGCCAGCAGCCCGGACAGGGTGAGAGAGACCCAGTACTTC	CASSPDRVRETQYF	TRBD1	TRBV5-1	TRBJ2-5	medium-sized
TGTGCCAGCAGTTTCTACAGGGATGGCTACACCTTC	CASSFYRDGYTF	-	TRBV12-3/TRBV12-4	TRBJ1-2	-
TGCAGTGCTAGAGATCTTGCGGGCCCGAACACTGAAGCTTTCTTT	CSARDLAGPNTEAFF	-	TRBV20-1	TRBJ1-1	-
TGTGCCAGCGCGGGGGGCCCTAATGAAAAACTGTTTTTT	CASAGGPNEKLFF	-	TRBV13	TRBJ1-4	-
TGTGCCAGCAGTTTAGGACAGGGGCCCACAGATACGCAGTATTTT	CASSLGQGPTDTQYF	TRBD1	TRBV27	TRBJ2-3	-
TGTGCCAGCGGCCGGGCCGAGGAGACCCAGTACTTC	CASGRAEETQYF	-	TRBV5-4	TRBJ2-5	few
TGTGCCAGCAGCGTAGGCTCCCTCCTGAGGACTGGAAACACCGTATATTTT	CASSVGSLLRTGNTVYF	-	TRBV9	TRBJ1-3	-
TGTGCCAGCAGTTACTCGGGACAGGGGTCCTACGAGCAGTACTTC	CASSYSGQGSYEQYF	TRBD1	TRBV6-5	TRBJ2-7	few
TGTGCCAGCAGCATACAGGGAGGCCATGAGCAGTTCTTC	CASSIQGGHEQFF	-	TRBV6-2/TRBV6-3	TRBJ2-1	-
TGCGCCAGCAGCCAAGACCCCAGACAGGGCCTTCAGCCCCAGCATTTT	CASSQDPRQGLQPQHF	TRBD1	TRBV4-1	TRBJ1-5	-
TGTGCCAGCAGCTTAGATGGGACATTCTACAATGAGCAGTTCTTC	CASSLDGTFYNEQFF	-	TRBV7-2	TRBJ2-1	few
TGTGCCAGCAGCGTTGGACAGCGCACTGAAGCTTTCTTT	CASSVGQRTEAFF	-	TRBV7-8	TRBJ1-1	many
TGTGCCAGCAGATACAGATCCAGATTTAACACTGAAGCTTTCTTT	CASRYRSRFNTEAFF	-	TRBV6-5	TRBJ1-1	few
TGTGCCATCAGCCGACAGGGAGGGGTGGCTGAAGCTTTCTTT	CAISRQGGVAEAFF	TRBD1	TRBV10-3	TRBJ1-1	few
TGTGCCAGCAACCAAGACCGGGACAGGGAAAACATTCAGTACTTC	CASNQDRDRENIQYF	TRBD1	TRBV6-6	TRBJ2-4	few
TGTGCCACCGCCTCGGCGGGGGGGGGAGATACGCAGTATTTT	CATASAGGGDTQYF	TRBD2	TRBV28	TRBJ2-3	-
TGTGCCAGCACCCTAGGGACAGGGGCCTACAATGAGCAGTTCTTC	CASTLGTGAYNEQFF	TRBD1	TRBV7-3	TRBJ2-1	-
TGTGCCACCAGTGACCCTTCCCGCAATCAGCCCCAGCATTTT	CATSDPSRNQPQHF	-	TRBV24-1	TRBJ1-5	-
TGCAGTGCTAGAGATCAGGGAGGGGGACATCAGCCCCAGCATTTT	CSARDQGGGHQPQHF	-	TRBV20-1	TRBJ1-5	-
TGCGCCAGCAGCTTGGGCGGGACGGATGGCTACACCTTC	CASSLGGTDGYTF	-	TRBV5-1	TRBJ1-2	few
TGTGCCAGCAGCGCGCAGGGGAATCAGCCCCAGCATTTT	CASSAQGNQPQHF	-	TRBV7-9	TRBJ1-5	-
TGCAGTGCTAGAGACGGGGGACTAGCGGTCCTAGGGGAGTATTTT	CSARDGGLAVLGEYF	TRBD2	TRBV20-1	TRBJ2-3	-
TGTGCCAGCAGCTACTACCGTTCTAGACAAGAGACCCAGTACTTC	CASSYYRSRQETQYF	-	TRBV6-2/TRBV6-3	TRBJ2-5	-
TGTGCCAGCAGTTCTCCTTGGACCAAAAACATTCAGTACTTC	CASSSPWTKNIQYF	-	TRBV6-5	TRBJ2-4	few
TGTGCCAGCAGCTCCTCTACAACAACAACGGCAGATACGCAGTATTTT	CASSSSTTTTADTQYF	-	TRBV7-9	TRBJ2-3	-
TGTGCCAGCAGTTTTACCAGCTCCTACAATGAGCAGTTCTTC	CASSFTSSYNEQFF	-	TRBV27	TRBJ2-1	few
TGTGCCAGCAGTTCGGGACTAGCGGGGTACGAGCAGTACTTC	CASSSGLAGYEQYF	TRBD2	TRBV27	TRBJ2-7	-
TGTGCCAGCAGCTTGGCCGGGAAAGAATACGAGCAGTACTTC	CASSLAGKEYEQYF	-	TRBV5-4	TRBJ2-7	-
TGTGCCAGCAGCGTAGGGGGCAGTTACAATGAGCAGTTCTTC	CASSVGGSYNEQFF	-	TRBV9	TRBJ2-1	few
TGTGCCAGCACCCCCGTCAGGGGAACCTACAATGAGCAGTTCTTC	CASTPVRGTYNEQFF	-	TRBV13	TRBJ2-1	-
TGTGCTAGCAGCCACGGGGGGGGTCTAGCGGGCCCTCAAGAGACCCAGTACTTC	CASSHGGGLAGPQETQYF	TRBD2	TRBV4-2	TRBJ2-5	few
TGTGCCAGCAGTTTTCGAGGCCGGGCTGGGGCCAACGTCCTGACTTTC	CASSFRGRAGANVLTF	-	TRBV28	TRBJ2-6	-
TGTGCCAGCAGCCAAGAGGGACATCAGCCCCAGCATTTT	CASSQEGHQPQHF	-	TRBV3-1	TRBJ1-5	few
TGTGCCAGTAGTATAGAAGGGCGAGAGCCTAATCAGCCCCAGCATTTT	CASSIEGREPNQPQHF	-	TRBV19	TRBJ1-5	few
TGTGCCAGCCGATCTTCAGGGTACAATGAGCAGTTCTTC	CASRSSGYNEQFF	-	TRBV6-1	TRBJ2-1	-
TGTGCCAGCTCACCTTCAAAGAACACTGAAGCTTTCTTT	CASSPSKNTEAFF	-	TRBV18	TRBJ1-1	-
TGTGCCAGCAGTTTGGAGGGGCGGGGAGGCTACACCTTC	CASSLEGRGGYTF	-	TRBV28	TRBJ1-2	few
TGTGCCAGCAGCGTAGAGGGAGTCCACTACAATGAGCAGTTCTTC	CASSVEGVHYNEQFF	-	TRBV9	TRBJ2-1	few
TGTGCCAGCAGCTCCTCCGGGAGCCATCAAGAGACCCAGTACTTC	CASSSSGSHQETQYF	-	TRBV7-2	TRBJ2-5	few
TGTGCCAGCAGCTCCAGGGGGGGGGGCCGAGCAGATACGCAGTATTTT	CASSSRGGGRADTQYF	-	TRBV11-3	TRBJ2-3	-
TGTGCCAGCAGCTCTATGGAGAATGAGCAGTTCTTC	CASSSMENEQFF	-	TRBV7-9	TRBJ2-1	-